The 30 T cell receptor beta chains reported below all come from one sample, sequenced in a study of blood T cell repertoires in COVID-19. Profiled with immunoSEQ multiplex PCR; TCRdb holds only in-frame clones, not every one. The table lists roughly 200,000 clones, roughly 85% of them singletons. Sequenced: PBMCs or T cells enriched from blood (not recorded which). The receptor set was obtained from a man aged 35-49 years who had recovered from COVID-19.

The V gene is TRBV9, the J gene TRBJ2-4, with a tentative D call TRBD2 (6 bases). V shed 1 base and J shed 5 bases, with 19 bases lying between them. Per the germline V gene, CDR1 is SGDLS and CDR2 is YYNGEE. This CDR3 comprises 17 residues. The CDR3, as DNA: TGTGCCAGCAGCGTATCTCTTGGGCGGGGCTCCCAAAACATTCAGTACTTC. It yields the protein CASSVSLGRGSQNIQYF. The full variable domain, with the rest looked up from reference TRBV9 and TRBJ2-4, is DSGVTQTPKHLITATGQRVTLRCSPRSGDLSVYWYQQSLDQGLQFLIQYYNGEERAKGNILERFSAQQFPDLHSELNLSSLELGDSALYFCASSVSLGRGSQNIQYFGAGTRLSVL.

This sequence joins TRBV5-1 and TRBJ2-7, with TRBD1 as a possible D gene (6 bases). Germline V gene data show CDR1 as SGHRS and CDR2 as YFSETQ. The CDR3 totals 14 residues. Trimming pared 1 base from V and 5 bases from J, leaving 13 bases between. CDR3 residues: CASSLYRVGNEQYF. In DNA, the CDR3 is TGCGCCAGCAGCTTGTACAGGGTTGGGAACGAGCAGTACTTC.

The chain links TRBV19 to TRBJ2-5; a weak D match, TRBD2 (6 bases). The V end lost 5 bases, the J end lost 9 bases, and 25 bases lay between the germline ends. Germline CDR1 and CDR2: LNHDA and SQIVND (reference sequence). This CDR3 has 16 residues. CDR3 DNA sequence: TGTGCCAGTAGTCCTGGTCGGTTTCATGCTGGGGGGTCCCAGTACTTC. This encodes CASSPGRFHAGGSQYF.

Remarks on this clone: This specimen includes other DNA sequences encoding the same CDR3. The chain has TRBV12-3 or TRBV12-4 and TRBJ1-1; D call uncertain. The CDR3 length is 13 residues. Trimming left V 5 bases short and J 0 bases short, with 7 bases between. DNA for the CDR3: TGTGCCAGCAGTCCACAGATGAACACTGAAGCTTTCTTT. Translated: CASSPQMNTEAFF.

The V call is TRBV12-3 or TRBV12-4, the J call TRBJ2-7, with D possibly being TRBD2 (5 bases). The V end was cut by 5 bases, the J end by 7 bases, with 12 bases between. The CDR3 totals 12 residues. In nucleotides, the CDR3 is TGTGCCAGCAGTCCCGGTACGGGGGAGCAGTACTTC. It encodes CASSPGTGEQYF.

This sequence joins TRBV30 and TRBJ2-7; TRBD2 matches at 10 bases. CDR3 length equals 15 residues. The germline V gene encodes CDR1 GTSNPN and CDR2 SVGIG (reference sequence). After removal of 2 bases from V and 7 bases from J, the junction contained 11 bases not matched to a gene. CDR3 loop: CAWSFSSGRVGEQYF. In nucleotides, the CDR3 is TGTGCCTGGAGTTTTAGCAGCGGGAGGGTGGGTGAGCAGTACTTC.

This clone was seen once. V gene TRBV27 combines with J gene TRBJ1-1; no firm D call. Between the trimmed V and J ends, which lost 5 bases and 4 bases, there was a span of 14 bases. Germline lookup yields CDR1 MNHEY and CDR2 SMNVEV (reference sequence). The CDR3 sequence is 14 residues long. The CDR3 is CASSREVGGTEAFF. CDR3 nucleotide sequence: TGTGCCAGCAGTCGGGAAGTGGGTGGCACTGAAGCTTTCTTT.

V gene TRBV27 combines with J gene TRBJ2-7; 9 nucleotides line up with TRBD2. Germline assignment: CDR1 MNHEY and CDR2 SMNVEV (reference sequence). The CDR3 runs 13 residues. V shed 7 bases and J 5 bases; nucleotides not matched to a gene: 6. Here the CDR3 reads CASKNSGSNEQYF. In DNA, the CDR3 is TGTGCCAGCAAGAATAGCGGGAGTAACGAGCAGTACTTC.

This clone was counted a few times. The chain carries TRBV6-1 and TRBJ2-2; the D gene is possibly TRBD1 (5 bases). Trimming shortened V by 3 bases and J by 5 bases, and 10 bases separated the two germline ends. Germline V gene sequence: CDR1 MNHNS, CDR2 SASEGT. CDR3 length: 14 amino acids. CDR3 amino acids: CASSEGRETGELFF. As DNA, the CDR3 is TGTGCCAGCAGTGAGGGCAGGGAAACCGGGGAGCTGTTTTTT.

The chain employs TRBV19 and TRBJ2-7, with D maybe TRBD2 (6 bases). Trimming stripped 3 bases from V and 4 bases from J, with 13 bases between. Germline values: CDR1 LNHDA, CDR2 SQIVND (reference sequence). The CDR3 sequence is 14 residues long. In DNA form, the CDR3 reads TGTGCCAGTAGTATCAGCGGGCAGTCTTACGAGCAGTACTTC. Its translation is CASSISGQSYEQYF.

The chain employs TRBV10-3 and TRBJ2-2; a weak D match, TRBD1 (5 bases). Deletions cut 9 bases from V and 5 bases from J, with 7 bases between. This CDR3 comprises 11 residues. CDR1 ENHRY and CDR2 SYGVKD come from the germline V gene. CDR3 in amino acids: CAIGQTGELFF. The CDR3 bases are TGTGCCATTGGACAAACCGGGGAGCTGTTTTTT.

The chain joins TRBV5-6 to TRBJ2-7; 7 bases agree with TRBD2. J gave up 3 bases and V 2 bases, and 11 bases lay outside the gene matches. The CDR3 extends over 16 amino acids. Germline CDR1 SGHDT, CDR2 YYEEEE. CDR3 region: CASSLAGAGSYYEQYF. The CDR3 DNA is TGTGCCAGCAGCTTAGCAGGAGCGGGGTCTTACTACGAGCAGTACTTC.

The rearrangement links TRBV5-8 to TRBJ1-1; 8 bases are shared with TRBD1. The CDR3 totals 14 residues. The V segment lost 4 bases and the J segment 1 base; nucleotides outside the gene matches: 3. From germline, CDR1 is SGHTS and CDR2 YDEGEE. The CDR3 reads CASSLQGGNTEAFF. CDR3 nucleotides: TGTGCCAGCAGCCTACAGGGGGGGAACACTGAAGCTTTCTTT.

As regards this clone: Other nucleotide sequences in the sample specify the same CDR3. The chain couples TRBV3-1 (or the pseudogene TRBV3-2) to TRBJ1-6; 8 positions match TRBD1. The germline gives CDR1 LGHDT, CDR2 YNNKEL (reference sequence). The length of the CDR3 is 14 residues. The J segment lost 7 bases and the V segment lost 1 base, leaving 0 bases of the junction unmatched. As DNA, the CDR3 is TGTGCCAGCAGCCAAGGACAGGGGAATTCACCCCTCCACTTT. Residues: CASSQGQGNSPLHF.

The chain carries TRBV18 and TRBJ2-3; D perhaps matches TRBD2 (6 bases). The CDR3 spans 19 residues. Germline V lookup: CDR1 KGHSH, CDR2 LQKENI. V was cut by 2 bases and J by 3 bases, with 24 bases left in between. Here the CDR3 reads CASSPTGRKTGRGTDTQYF. The DNA for the CDR3 is TGTGCCAGCTCACCAACGGGCCGCAAGACGGGGCGGGGAACAGATACGCAGTATTTT.

This sequence joins TRBV5-6 and TRBJ2-1; no definite D call. V lost 0 bases and J 10 bases, leaving 8 bases between the germline ends. The CDR3 covers 12 residues. Germline values: CDR1 SGHDT, CDR2 YYEEEE. The CDR3 here is CASSLESYEQFF. The CDR3 DNA is TGTGCCAGCAGCTTGGAGTCCTACGAGCAGTTCTTC.

The chain carries TRBV5-6 and TRBJ2-1, with unresolved D. Germline CDR1 SGHDT, CDR2 YYEEEE. Trimming stripped 2 bases from V and 8 bases from J, with 5 bases between. The CDR3 is 11 amino acids. Written as DNA, the CDR3 is TGTGCCAGCAGCTTCATTGATGAGCAGTTCTTC. Amino acids: CASSFIDEQFF.

This clone appeared once. This sequence joins TRBV30 and TRBJ1-5; 9 nucleotides match TRBD1. CDR3 size: 15 residues. The germline gives CDR1 GTSNPN, CDR2 SVGIG (reference sequence). The J segment lost 5 bases and the V segment lost 3 bases, leaving 8 bases of the junction unmatched. The CDR3 reads CAWRFGGQGHQPQHF. CDR3 nucleotide sequence: TGTGCCTGGAGGTTTGGGGGACAGGGCCATCAGCCCCAGCATTTT.

V gene TRBV6-1 combines with J gene TRBJ1-5, with D hard to call. Germline V gene lookup returns CDR1 MNHNS and CDR2 SASEGT. Trimming took 2 bases from V and 3 from J, leaving 11 bases between them. The CDR3 is 15 amino acids. The CDR3 DNA sequence: TGTGCCAGCAGTGAAATCTGGCACACCAATCAGCCCCAGCATTTT. Translated, it gives CASSEIWHTNQPQHF.

The CDR3 spells CASSISGTGAYEQYF. CDR3 DNA sequence: TGTGCCAGTAGTATATCCGGGACAGGGGCCTACGAGCAGTACTTC. The chain joins TRBV19 to TRBJ2-7; the match to TRBD1 covers 10 bases. This CDR3 is built from 15 residues. CDR1 LNHDA and CDR2 SQIVND come from the germline V gene (reference sequence). The trim removed 2 bases at V and 2 bases at J, leaving 3 bases unmatched.

The chain uses TRBV19 and TRBJ2-4; 10 bases agree with TRBD1. This CDR3 contains 17 residues. CDR1 is LNHDA and CDR2 is SQIVND in the germline V gene (reference sequence). Germline trimming cut 3 bases from V and 3 bases from J; bases unmatched to any gene: 8. Here the CDR3 DNA reads TGTGCCAGTAGTATCTTTTCGGACAGGGGGTTCAAAAACATTCAGTACTTC. Protein product: CASSIFSDRGFKNIQYF.

The chain recombines TRBV7-2 with TRBJ2-7, with TRBD2 matching 7 bases. V gave up 5 bases and J gave up 3 bases; unmatched junction bases: 4. The CDR3 runs to 13 residues. Germline V lookup: CDR1 SGHTA, CDR2 FQGNSA. The DNA of the CDR3 is TGTGCCAGCAGCGCCTCGGGAGGCTACGAGCAGTACTTC. Protein sequence: CASSASGGYEQYF.

The chain carries TRBV27 and TRBJ1-3; TRBD1 might be the D (6 bases). CDR3 length: 14 amino acids. Germline values: CDR1 MNHEY, CDR2 SMNVEV (reference sequence). Trimming cost V 3 bases and J 9 bases, with 15 bases left between them. The CDR3 here is CASSLDSGVGTIYF. CDR3 DNA sequence: TGTGCCAGCAGTTTGGACAGCGGCGTGGGCACCATATATTTT.

CDR3 protein: CASSLRDRGTGELFF. In DNA form, the CDR3 reads TGTGCCAGCAGCTTACGGGACAGGGGAACCGGGGAGCTGTTTTTT. This rearrangement joins TRBV7-8 to TRBJ2-2; TRBD1 matches at 10 bases. Germline CDR1 SGHVS, CDR2 FQNEAQ. This CDR3 has 15 amino acids. The V segment lost 2 bases and the J segment 5 bases; nucleotides outside the gene matches: 2. The full variable domain, in which reference TRBV7-8 and TRBJ2-2 provide the parts outside the CDR3, is GAGVSQSPRYKVAKRGQDVALRCDPISGHVSLFWYQQALGQGPEFLTYFQNEAQLDKSGLPSDRFFAERPEGSVSTLKIQRTQQEDSAVYLCASSLRDRGTGELFFGEGSRLTVL.

The V call is TRBV28, the J call TRBJ2-1, with 8 bases matching TRBD2. This CDR3 has 14 residues. V lost 5 bases, J lost 4 bases, and 4 bases stayed unmatched. The germline V gene encodes CDR1 MDHEN and CDR2 SYDVKM. The CDR3 spells CASSTSGSYNEQFF. DNA for the CDR3: TGTGCCAGCAGTACCAGCGGGAGTTACAATGAGCAGTTCTTC.

The chain recombines TRBV28 with TRBJ1-1; D is undetermined. CDR1 is MDHEN, CDR2 SYDVKM, per germline. CDR3 length: 14 amino acids. Trimming stripped 7 bases from V and 1 base from J, with 13 bases between. Here the CDR3 DNA reads TGTGCCAGCACCTACCGGGGAGAGAACACTGAAGCTTTCTTT. Encoded protein: CASTYRGENTEAFF.

The CDR3 region is CASSQAASGSSYEQYF. The CDR3 DNA follows: TGCGCCAGCAGCCAAGCCGCTAGCGGTAGCTCCTACGAGCAGTACTTC. The rearrangement joins TRBV4-1 to TRBJ2-7, with 7 bases fitting TRBD2. V lost 1 base and J lost 0; bases outside the gene matches: 6. Germline loops: CDR1 MGHRA, CDR2 YSYEKL. The CDR3 spans 16 residues.

This clone was seen a handful of times. The rearrangement uses TRBV10-3 and TRBJ2-7; 10 positions match TRBD1. Losses at the gene ends were 6 bases for V and 1 base for J; bases not matched to a gene: 12. From germline, CDR1 is ENHRY and CDR2 SYGVKD. The CDR3 covers 17 residues. CDR3 sequence reads: CAIRGDFGQGESYEQYF. The CDR3 DNA sequence: TGTGCCATCAGAGGGGACTTCGGACAGGGGGAGTCCTACGAGCAGTACTTC.

The rearrangement uses TRBV5-1 and TRBJ2-7; TRBD1 matches at 10 bases. The CDR3 has 14 residues. Germline V gene data show CDR1 as SGHRS and CDR2 as YFSETQ. V lost 3 bases and J lost 4; bases outside the gene matches: 4. The CDR3 DNA reads TGCGCCAGCAGCTCGGGACAGGGGCTGTACGAGCAGTACTTC. This encodes CASSSGQGLYEQYF.

Only one count was recorded for this clone. This sequence joins TRBV24-1 and TRBJ2-2; 9 nucleotides align to TRBD1. Germline V gene lookup returns CDR1 KGHDR and CDR2 SFDVKD. CDR3 length: 18 amino acids. Germline trimming cut 5 bases from V and 0 bases from J; bases unmatched to any gene: 9. CDR3 loop: CATSGGQGSNANTGELFF. CDR3 bases: TGTGCCACCAGTGGTGGACAGGGGTCCAACGCGAACACCGGGGAGCTGTTTTTT.